This T cell receptor (beta chain) was observed in a study of shared clonotypes between healthy human individuals (TCRdb year 2020). Notes on the research overall: A few men and two women, aged 18 to 49 years, made up the cohort. The study deeply sequenced blood TCR repertoires of several healthy adults to estimate repertoire size and the extent of clonotype sharing between individuals. Libraries were prepared and TCR repertoires were sequenced by different laboratories using diverse techniques, in order to increase sequencing depth and limit assay-specific biases. Between about 0.85 and 10 billion PBMCs per donor were obtained by leukapheresis. Study-wide findings and limitations: Sampling was limited to blood, and TCR repertoires in tissue likely differ from TCR repertoires in blood. The small number of donors limited the genetic and exposure-history diversity represented. Based on pairwise subsampling, the degree of clonotype sharing among donors was expected to be affected by sequencing depth.

Concerning this clone itself: Its antigen target is currently unknown. Qualities for individual bases were not recorded, and no much larger clone is one base off.

Reading from cysteine to phenylalanine, the CDR3 counts 14 amino acids. Left in the record is the CDR3 DNA by itself, 42 bases read in frame from the first base. CDR1 LNHDA and CDR2 SQIVND were looked up in the germline V gene (reference sequence). A distance of 10 bases separates the germline ends of V and J, which lose 3 bases and 2 bases respectively. The donors were healthy, HIV-negative adults with no recently reported acute infections or vaccinations. All donors were Caucasian adults living in Nashville, Tennessee, USA. For unsorted samples, tens of millions of PBMCs were counted and genomic DNA was extracted with the QIAamp DNA Blood Mini kit. After blood collection by leukapheresis, PBMCs were isolated using Ficoll-Histopaque density gradient centrifugation and then cryopreserved in the vapor phase of liquid nitrogen. TCR CDR3 regions were amplified from genomic DNA by multiplex PCR using the deep immunoSEQ assay. Extracted genomic DNA from each cell subset was spread evenly across all wells of several immunoSEQ 96-well plates, with each plate serving as a replicate. For unsorted PBMC, 300 ng genomic DNA, equal to approximately 30,000 T cell genomes, was loaded into each replicate PCR. Genomic DNA from unsorted PBMC was sequenced over ten immunoSEQ deep assay plates. Purified libraries were quantified with a Qubit 3.0 fluorometer, sized on a Bioanalyzer 2100, and re-quantified with the KAPA Library Quantification kit. A separate single-read 150-cycle Illumina NextSeq 550 flow cell was used to sequence each immunoSEQ 96-well plate. In the source study's methods: The immunoSEQ output contained only junctional sequences without quality scores, so filtering could not match that applied to full-length reads. To assign V/J genes and CDR3, sequences were annotated against IMGT germline references using PyIR, a Python wrapper for IgBLAST v1.9. Reads with weak V/J assignments (E-value above 1e-6), missing CDR3, stop codons, out-of-frame junctions, or ambiguous translated residues were removed. V3J clonotypes were defined as sequences sharing the same inferred V gene, J gene, and CDR3 amino acid sequence. Percentage overlap between repertoires was calculated by dividing the number of shared unique clonotypes by the size of the smaller repertoire. Three approaches were used to assess repertoire richness: RTK rarefaction, the Chao1 estimator, and Recon v2.1 estimates of unobserved clonotypes. TCRdb obtained this table from immuneACCESS and retained in-frame rearrangements with V and J assigned. These tables miss some clones; where compared with another copy, unresolved V genes account for less than half of the shortfall, and the remainder is unexplained. Clone size and the V and J calls come from that table; the DNA yielded D and trimming. The sample table shows about half a million clones, and 75% to 85% are seen once. Approximately 12% of the sample belongs to the ten largest clones.

Recombination linked TRBV19 to TRBJ1-2; the D segment could be TRBD1, given 6 matching bases. The TCR was taken from a woman between 40 and 55 years old in good health. Some clones in this sample may be carry-over from other donors' samples. The sequencing sample was made of PBMCs. The CDR3 in this case is CASSIPGDNYGYTF. The nucleotide sequence is given as TGTGCCAGTAGTATCCCAGGGGACAACTATGGCTACACCTTC.